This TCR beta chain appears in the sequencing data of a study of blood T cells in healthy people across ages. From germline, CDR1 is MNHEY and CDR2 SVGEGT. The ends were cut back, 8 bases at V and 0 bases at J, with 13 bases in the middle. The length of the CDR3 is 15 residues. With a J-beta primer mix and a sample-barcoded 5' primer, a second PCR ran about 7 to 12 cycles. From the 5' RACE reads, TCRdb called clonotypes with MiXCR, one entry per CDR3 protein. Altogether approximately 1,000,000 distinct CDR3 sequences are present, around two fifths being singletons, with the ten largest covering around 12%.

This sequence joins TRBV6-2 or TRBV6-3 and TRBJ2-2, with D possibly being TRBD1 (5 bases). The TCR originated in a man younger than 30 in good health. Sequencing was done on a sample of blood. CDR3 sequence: CASFDGAANTGELFF. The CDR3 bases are TGTGCCAGCTTCGATGGGGCAGCGAACACCGGGGAGCTGTTTTTT.